The 4 T cell receptor beta chains listed next were all sequenced from one sample in a study of T cell responses to AZD1222 COVID-19 vaccine. Libraries were prepared by immunoSEQ multiplex PCR; TCRdb keeps only in-frame clonotypes and omits some of them. The table records about 130,000 clones, around nine tenths of them present only once. The sequencing used peripheral blood, collected on day 0 of AZD1222 vaccination. Receptors originate from an adult in good health.

The J gene is TRBJ2-3, the V gene TRBV5-4; 11 bases align to TRBD2. This CDR3 is built from 16 residues. Germline-derived CDR1 and CDR2 are SGHNT and YYREEE (reference sequence). The V gene end was trimmed by 4 bases and the J gene end by 1 base; junction bases not matched to a gene: 5. DNA for the CDR3: TGTGCCAGCAGCGGGGGGGGACTAGCGGGCACAGATACGCAGTATTTT. Residues: CASSGGGLAGTDTQYF. Full variable domain (remainder filled in from reference TRBV5-4 and TRBJ2-3): ETGVTQSPTHLIKTRGQQVTLRCSSQSGHNTVSWYQQALGQGPQFIFQYYREEENGRGNFPPRFSGLQFPNYSSELNVNALELDDSALYLCASSGGGLAGTDTQYFGPGTRLTVL.

The rearrangement joins TRBV18 to TRBJ2-1; D ambiguous. V was clipped by 4 bases and J by 9 bases, with 13 bases between them. There are 13 residues in the CDR3. Germline CDR1 is KGHSH and CDR2 is LQKENI. The CDR3 loop reads CASSRDTPGEQFF. The CDR3 DNA sequence: TGTGCCAGCTCACGAGACACCCCCGGTGAGCAGTTCTTC.

The CDR3 DNA follows: TGCGCCAGCAGCCAAGCCGAGGGACCGGGAGAGACCCAGTACTTC. This codes for CASSQAEGPGETQYF. This chain links TRBV4-3 with TRBJ2-5; D may correspond to TRBD1 or TRBD2 (5 bases each). V lost 1 base to trimming and J lost 4 bases, with 13 bases between them. The CDR3 has 15 residues. Per germline, CDR1 LGHNA and CDR2 YSLEER.

This clone came up once. The rearrangement links TRBV12-5 to TRBJ2-1; possible D gene TRBD2, 6 bases. This CDR3 spans 17 amino acids. Germline CDR1 LGHNT, CDR2 FRNRAP. V shed 0 bases and J shed 3 bases, with 15 bases lying between them. The chain's CDR3 is CASGLVRSGLNYNEQFF. CDR3 bases: TGTGCTAGTGGTTTGGTACGTAGCGGATTAAACTACAATGAGCAGTTCTTC. The complete variable domain, with remaining parts taken from reference TRBV12-5 and TRBJ2-1, reads DARVTQTPRHKVTEMGQEVTMRCQPILGHNTVFWYRQTMMQGLELLAYFRNRAPLDDSGMPKDRFSAEMPDATLATLKIQPSEPRDSAVYFCASGLVRSGLNYNEQFFGPGTRLTVL.